This TCR beta chain was identified in a study of T-cell reconstitution after alpha-beta-depleted transplantation in children. Trimming removed 5 bases from V and 1 base from J, with 12 bases in between. The CDR3 is 15 amino acids. Germline V gene lookup returns CDR1 SSHAT and CDR2 FNYEAQ (reference sequence). This clonotype was recorded at least ten times. What it binds is unknown. Overall study results and limits: Some patients owed their high day-60 TCRbeta diversity to surviving recipient T cells and thymic progenitors. Where alpha-beta T cells came from about two months after transplant was reportedly several hundred expanded graft clones. T-cell numbers and diversity, one year after transplant, stemmed largely from T cells that were newly produced.

Preparation of the TCRbeta library was carried out with unique molecular identifiers. TCRdb re-analysed the PCR reads in MiXCR, keeping a single row per CDR3 protein. The sample has about 980,000 distinct CDR3 sequences; roughly 29% are singletons. The clonotype originates from a boy younger than two who had a stem cell transplant for SCID, so the T cells may come from the graft donor. The sequencing here drew on PBMCs, mostly from graft donor cells, taken 360 days after TCRalphabeta/CD19-depleted stem cell transplant. This sequence joins TRBV7-7 and TRBJ2-1; D may be TRBD2 (5 bases). CDR3 in amino acids: CASSPGPGSYNEQFF. DNA for the CDR3: TGTGCCAGCAGCCCCGGACCGGGATCCTACAATGAGCAGTTCTTC.